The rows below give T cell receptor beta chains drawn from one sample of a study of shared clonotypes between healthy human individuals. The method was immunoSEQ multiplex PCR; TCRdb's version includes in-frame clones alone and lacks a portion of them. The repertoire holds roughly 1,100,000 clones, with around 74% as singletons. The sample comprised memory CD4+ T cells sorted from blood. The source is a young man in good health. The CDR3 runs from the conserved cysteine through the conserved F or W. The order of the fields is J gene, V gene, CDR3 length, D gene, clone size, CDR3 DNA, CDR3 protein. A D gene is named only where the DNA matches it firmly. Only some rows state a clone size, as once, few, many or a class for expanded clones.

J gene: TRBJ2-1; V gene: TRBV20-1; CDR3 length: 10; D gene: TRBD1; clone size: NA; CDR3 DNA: TGCAGTGCTAGGGGACAGGAGCAGTTCTTC; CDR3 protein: CSARGQEQFF
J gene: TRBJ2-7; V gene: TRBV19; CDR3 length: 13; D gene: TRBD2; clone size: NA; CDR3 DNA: TGTGCCAGTAGTATAGATATAGCGGGCGAGCAGTACTTC; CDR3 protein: CASSIDIAGEQYF
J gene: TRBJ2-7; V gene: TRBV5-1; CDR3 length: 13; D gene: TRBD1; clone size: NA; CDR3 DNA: TGCGCCAGCTGCACAGGGGGCAACCCCGAGCAGTACTTC; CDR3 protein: CASCTGGNPEQYF
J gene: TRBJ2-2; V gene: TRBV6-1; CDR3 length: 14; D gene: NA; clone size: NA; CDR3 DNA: TGTGCCAGCAAAACAGATCCAAACACCGGGGAGCTGTTTTTT; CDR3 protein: CASKTDPNTGELFF
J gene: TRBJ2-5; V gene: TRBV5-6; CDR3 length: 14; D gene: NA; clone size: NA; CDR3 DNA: TGTGCCAGCAGCTTGCTTTCTGTCCAAGAGACCCAGTACTTC; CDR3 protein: CASSLLSVQETQYF
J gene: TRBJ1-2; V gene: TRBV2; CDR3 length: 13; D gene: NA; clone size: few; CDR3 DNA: TGTGCCAGCGGCCGGGACGGGACCAATGGCTACACCTTC; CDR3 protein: CASGRDGTNGYTF
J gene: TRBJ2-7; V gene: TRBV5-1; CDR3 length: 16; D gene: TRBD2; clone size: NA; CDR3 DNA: TGCGCCAGCAGCTTGGCCACGACTAGCGCCTCCTACGAGCAGTACTTC; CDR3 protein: CASSLATTSASYEQYF
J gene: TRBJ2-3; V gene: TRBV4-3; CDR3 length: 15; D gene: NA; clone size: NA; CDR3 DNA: TGCGCCAGCAGCCAAGAAACGTTCAGCACAGATACGCAGTATTTT; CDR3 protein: CASSQETFSTDTQYF
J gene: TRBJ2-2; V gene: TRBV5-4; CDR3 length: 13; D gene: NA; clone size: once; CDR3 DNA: TGTGCCAGCAGTTCCAGGGACACCGGGGAGCTGTTTTTT; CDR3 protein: CASSSRDTGELFF
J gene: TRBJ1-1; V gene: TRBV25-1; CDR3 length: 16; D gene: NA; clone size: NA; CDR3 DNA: TGTGCCAGCAGTGAATACAAAGGGACGGTAGACACTGAAGCTTTCTTT; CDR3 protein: CASSEYKGTVDTEAFF
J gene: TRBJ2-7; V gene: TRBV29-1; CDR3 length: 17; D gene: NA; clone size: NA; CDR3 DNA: TGCAGCGCCCGTGGAGGGGCCGATTACTTAGCCTCCTACGAGCAGTACTTC; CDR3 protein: CSARGGADYLASYEQYF
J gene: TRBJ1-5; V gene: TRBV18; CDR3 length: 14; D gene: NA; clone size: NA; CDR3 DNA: TGTGCCAGCTCACCGACGTCGGGGGATCAGCCCCAGCATTTT; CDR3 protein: CASSPTSGDQPQHF
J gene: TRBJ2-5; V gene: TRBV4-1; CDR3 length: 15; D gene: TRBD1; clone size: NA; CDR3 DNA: TGCGCCAGCAGCTTAACGGGACAGGGTGGAGAGACCCAGTACTTC; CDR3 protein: CASSLTGQGGETQYF
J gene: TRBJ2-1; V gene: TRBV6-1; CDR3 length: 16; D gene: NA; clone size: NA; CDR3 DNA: TGTGCCAGCAGTGAACGTACTTTGCCCCCACGGAATGAGCAGTTCTTC; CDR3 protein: CASSERTLPPRNEQFF
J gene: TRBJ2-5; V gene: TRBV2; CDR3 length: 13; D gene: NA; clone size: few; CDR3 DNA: TGTGCCAGCCTGCTGGTTCTCCAAGAGACCCAGTACTTC; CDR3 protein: CASLLVLQETQYF
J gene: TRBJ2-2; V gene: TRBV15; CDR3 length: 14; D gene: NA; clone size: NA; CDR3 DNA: TGTGCCACCAGCAGAGATGTGGGGGCCGGGGAGCTGTTTTTT; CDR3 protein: CATSRDVGAGELFF
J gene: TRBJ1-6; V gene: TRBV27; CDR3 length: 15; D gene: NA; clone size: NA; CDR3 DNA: TGTGCCACCTCAGGGACGAGCTCCTATAATTCACCCCTCCACTTT; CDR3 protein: CATSGTSSYNSPLHF
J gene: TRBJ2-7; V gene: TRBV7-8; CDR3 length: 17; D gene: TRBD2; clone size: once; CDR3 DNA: TGTGCCAGCAGCTTAATTGCCACGCGGCTAGCGGGAACCCAACAGTACTTC; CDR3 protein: CASSLIATRLAGTQQYF
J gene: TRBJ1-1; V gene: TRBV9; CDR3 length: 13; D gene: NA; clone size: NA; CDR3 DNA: TGTGCCAGCGGATTCAGGGATTATACTGAAGCTTTCTTT; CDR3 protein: CASGFRDYTEAFF
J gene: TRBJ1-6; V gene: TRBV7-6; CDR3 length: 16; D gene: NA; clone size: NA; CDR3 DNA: TGTGCCAGCAGCTTAGTAGCCGCGGGGGTTAATTCACCCCTCCACTTT; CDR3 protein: CASSLVAAGVNSPLHF
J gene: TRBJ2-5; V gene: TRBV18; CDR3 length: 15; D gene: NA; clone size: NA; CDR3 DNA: TGTGCCAGCTCACCGAATAGGGCGTACCAAGAGACCCAGTACTTC; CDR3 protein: CASSPNRAYQETQYF
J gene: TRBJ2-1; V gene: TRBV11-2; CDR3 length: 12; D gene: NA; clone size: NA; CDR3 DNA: TGTGCCAGCAGCCCGGTTGGGCGTGAGCAGTTCTTC; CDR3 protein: CASSPVGREQFF
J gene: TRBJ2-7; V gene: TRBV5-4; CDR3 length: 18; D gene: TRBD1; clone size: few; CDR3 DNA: TGTGCCAGCAGCTTTGGGACACAGGGGAAGTGGGGTGTATACGAGCAGTACTTC; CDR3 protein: CASSFGTQGKWGVYEQYF
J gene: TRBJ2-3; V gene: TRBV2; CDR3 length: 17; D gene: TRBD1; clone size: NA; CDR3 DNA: TGTGCCAGCAGTGAAGGCGTCTGGGACAGGCTAGCAGATACGCAGTATTTT; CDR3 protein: CASSEGVWDRLADTQYF
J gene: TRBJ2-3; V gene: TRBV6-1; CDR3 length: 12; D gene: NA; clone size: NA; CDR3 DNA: TGTGCCAGCATCTTAGGGGGGACAAGGCAGTATTTT; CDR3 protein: CASILGGTRQYF
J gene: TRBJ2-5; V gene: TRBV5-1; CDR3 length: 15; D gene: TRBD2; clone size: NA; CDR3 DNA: TGCGCCAGCAGCCTGTCGACTAGCGGGGAAGAGACCCAGTACTTC; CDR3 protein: CASSLSTSGEETQYF
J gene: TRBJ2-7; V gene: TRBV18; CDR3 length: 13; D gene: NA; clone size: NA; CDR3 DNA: TGTGCCAGCTCACGGGGCGGGGGCCTCCCCGTGTACTTC; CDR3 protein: CASSRGGGLPVYF
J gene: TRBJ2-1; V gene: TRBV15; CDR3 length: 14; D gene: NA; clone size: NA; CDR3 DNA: TGTGCCACCAGCAGAGCGGAACTTCGGGACAACCAGTTCTTC; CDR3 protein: CATSRAELRDNQFF
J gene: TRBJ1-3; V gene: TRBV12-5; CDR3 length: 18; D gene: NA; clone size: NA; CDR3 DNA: TGTGCTAGTGGTTTGGTACTGGACAGATCCCTCTCTGGAAACACCATATATTTT; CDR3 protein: CASGLVLDRSLSGNTIYF
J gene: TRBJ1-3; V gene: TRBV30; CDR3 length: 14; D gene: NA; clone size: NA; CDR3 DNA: TGTGCCTGGAGTTCCGGGACGGCTGGAAACACCATATATTTT; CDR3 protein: CAWSSGTAGNTIYF
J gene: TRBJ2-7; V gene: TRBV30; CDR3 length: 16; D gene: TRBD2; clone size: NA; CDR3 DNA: TGTGCCTGGAGTAGGGCTCTAGCGGGAGGGCCGGGGGAGCAGTACTTC; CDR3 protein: CAWSRALAGGPGEQYF
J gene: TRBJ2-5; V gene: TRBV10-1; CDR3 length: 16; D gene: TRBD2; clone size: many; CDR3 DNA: TGCGCCAGCAGTGAGGGGCCTAGCGGGGGCCAAGAGACCCAGTACTTC; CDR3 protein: CASSEGPSGGQETQYF
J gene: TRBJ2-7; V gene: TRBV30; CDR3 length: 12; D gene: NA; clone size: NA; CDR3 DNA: TGTGCCTGGAGCCTAGTACAGTACGAGCAGTACTTC; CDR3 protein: CAWSLVQYEQYF
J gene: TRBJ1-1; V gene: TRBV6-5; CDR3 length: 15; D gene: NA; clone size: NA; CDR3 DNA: TGTGCCAGCAGCCCCGGGGACCTCGGGGGGACTGAAGCTTTCTTT; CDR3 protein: CASSPGDLGGTEAFF
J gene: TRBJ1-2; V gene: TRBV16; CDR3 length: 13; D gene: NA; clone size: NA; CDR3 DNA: TGTGCCAGCAGCCAAGGGTTAAACTATGGCTACACCTTC; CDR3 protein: CASSQGLNYGYTF
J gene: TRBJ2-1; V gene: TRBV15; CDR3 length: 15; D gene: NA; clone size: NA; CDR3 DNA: TGTGCCACCAGCAGAGATACGGGAGCTTCCAATGAGCAGTTCTTC; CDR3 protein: CATSRDTGASNEQFF
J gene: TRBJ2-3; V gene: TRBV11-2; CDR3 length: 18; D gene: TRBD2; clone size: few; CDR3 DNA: TGTGCCAGCAGCTTACGTAGCGATAGCGGGGGGTACACAGATACGCAGTATTTT; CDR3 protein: CASSLRSDSGGYTDTQYF
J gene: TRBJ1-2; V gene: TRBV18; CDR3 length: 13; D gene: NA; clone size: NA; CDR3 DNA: TGTGCCAGCTCCCGCAGGGCCCCCTATGGCTACACCTTC; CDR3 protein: CASSRRAPYGYTF
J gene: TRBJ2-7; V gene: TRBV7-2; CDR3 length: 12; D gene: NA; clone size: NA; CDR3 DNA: TGTGCCAGCAGCTTCGGTCGGAGGGTTCAGTACTTC; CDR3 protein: CASSFGRRVQYF
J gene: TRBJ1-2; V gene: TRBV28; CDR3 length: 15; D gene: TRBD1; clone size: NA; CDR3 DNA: TGTGCCAGCTACGCAGGACAGGGGGCGCGGAATGGCTACACCTTC; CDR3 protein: CASYAGQGARNGYTF
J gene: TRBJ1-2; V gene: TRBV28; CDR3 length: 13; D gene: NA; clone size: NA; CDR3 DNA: TGTGCCAGCAGGGATTGGTCTAACTATGGCTACACCTTC; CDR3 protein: CASRDWSNYGYTF
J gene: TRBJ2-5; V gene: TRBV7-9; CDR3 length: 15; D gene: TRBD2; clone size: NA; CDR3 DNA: TGTGCCAGCAGCTTCAGGCTAGCGGGAGAAGAGACCCAGTACTTC; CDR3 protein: CASSFRLAGEETQYF
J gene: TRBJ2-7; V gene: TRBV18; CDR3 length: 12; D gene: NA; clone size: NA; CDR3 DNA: TGTGCCAGCTCACCACGCAGGGACGAGCAGTACTTC; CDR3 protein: CASSPRRDEQYF
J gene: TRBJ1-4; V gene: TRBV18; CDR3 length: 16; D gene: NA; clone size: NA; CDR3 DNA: TGTGCCAGCTCATCCTATCCCCCGGGGGCTGATGAAAAACTGTTTTTT; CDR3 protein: CASSSYPPGADEKLFF
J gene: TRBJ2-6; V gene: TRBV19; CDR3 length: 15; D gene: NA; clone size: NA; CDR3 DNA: TGTGCCAGTAGTATATCGCGGGATGGGGCCAACGTCCTGACTTTC; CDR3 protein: CASSISRDGANVLTF
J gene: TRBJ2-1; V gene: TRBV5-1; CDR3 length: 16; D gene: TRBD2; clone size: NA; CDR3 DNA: TGCGCCAGCAGCCCCGGTGGGCTAGCGGGACTCAATGAGCAGTTCTTC; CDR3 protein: CASSPGGLAGLNEQFF
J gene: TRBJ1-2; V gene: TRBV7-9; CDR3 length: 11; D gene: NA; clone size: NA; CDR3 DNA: TGTGCCAGCAGCTTAGGCCCAGGCTACACCTTC; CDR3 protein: CASSLGPGYTF
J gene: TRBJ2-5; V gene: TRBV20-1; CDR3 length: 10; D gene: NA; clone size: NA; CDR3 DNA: TGCAGTGCTAGAGATCGCGACCAGTACTTC; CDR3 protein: CSARDRDQYF